The 28 T cell receptor beta chains reported below all come from one sample, sequenced in a study of OX40 agonist ivuxolimab in advanced cancers. Clones were sequenced by immunoSEQ multiplex PCR, and TCRdb holds only the in-frame ones, with some missing. In the table there are approximately 86,000 clones, 80% to 95% of which are singletons. Here the sequenced sample was CD4+ or CD8+ T cells sorted from blood, taken in a trial of the OX40 agonist ivuxolimab. The origin of the receptors is an adult with an advanced solid tumor such as melanoma, head and neck, liver or kidney cancer.

The gene calls are TRBV30 and TRBJ2-7, with D possibly matching TRBD2 (5 bases). Germline CDR1 GTSNPN, CDR2 SVGIG (reference sequence). Trimming left V 4 bases short and J 4 bases short, with 14 bases between. This CDR3 is built from 13 residues. For the CDR3, the DNA is TGTGCCTGGAAAGTCGGGATCGCTTACGAGCAGTACTTC. This codes for CAWKVGIAYEQYF.

The genes are TRBV5-4 and TRBJ1-1, with 8 bases lining up with TRBD1. The CDR3 spans 15 residues. Trimming cost V 3 bases and J 5 bases; bases outside gene matches: 9. Per the germline V gene, CDR1 is SGHNT and CDR2 is YYREEE (reference sequence). CDR3 sequence: CASSWTGSGWTEAFF. The CDR3 nucleotides are TGTGCCAGCAGCTGGACAGGGTCCGGGTGGACTGAAGCTTTCTTT.

The chain couples TRBV5-1 to TRBJ2-2; maybe TRBD1 (5 bases). The V gene's germline CDR1 is SGHRS and CDR2 YFSETQ. The CDR3 length is 16 residues. The germline V and J ends were trimmed by 5 bases and 6 bases, with 20 bases remaining between them. The CDR3 region has the DNA TGCGCCAGCAGATTCCGCCTCGACAGAACCGCCGGGGAGCTGTTTTTT. It codes for CASRFRLDRTAGELFF.

This chain links TRBV30 with TRBJ1-6; D is unclear. The CDR3 loop spans 12 amino acids. The germline gives CDR1 GTSNPN, CDR2 SVGIG (reference sequence). Trimming shortened V by 2 bases and J by 7 bases, and 6 bases separated the two germline ends. This CDR3 reads CAWSNLNSPLHF. For the CDR3, the DNA is TGTGCCTGGAGTAACTTAAATTCACCCCTCCACTTT.

The chain is built from TRBV2 and TRBJ2-7, with TRBD1 identical over 9 bases. CDR3 size: 16 residues. Trimming removed 6 bases from V and 6 bases from J; junction bases left unmatched: 15. In germline, CDR1 is SNHLY, CDR2 FYNNEI. The CDR3 nucleotides are TGTGCCAGCAGGCAGAGCGGGACAGGGAGACAGTTCGAGCAGTACTTC. Its translation: CASRQSGTGRQFEQYF.

This sequence joins TRBV5-1 and TRBJ2-5, with a tentative D call TRBD1 (6 bases). Germline assignment: CDR1 SGHRS and CDR2 YFSETQ. CDR3 size: 14 residues. The ends were cut back, 4 bases at V and 1 base at J, with 11 bases in the middle. Written as DNA, the CDR3 is TGCGCCAGCAGCGCCACAGGGATCCAAGAGACCCAGTACTTC. This translates into CASSATGIQETQYF. Full variable domain (outside the CDR3, taken from reference TRBV5-1 and TRBJ2-5): KAGVTQTPRYLIKTRGQQVTLSCSPISGHRSVSWYQQTPGQGLQFLFEYFSETQRNKGNFPGRFSGRQFSNSRSEMNVSTLELGDSALYLCASSATGIQETQYFGPGTRLLVL.

The rearrangement links TRBV19 to TRBJ1-5; no definite D call. The length of the CDR3 is 17 residues. Germline values: CDR1 LNHDA, CDR2 SQIVND (reference sequence). V lost 4 bases to trimming and J lost 1 base, with 17 bases between them. The CDR3 nucleotides are TGTGCCAGTAGTAAGTTGGGCGGGAGAGGAAGCAATCAGCCCCAGCATTTT. Translation gives CASSKLGGRGSNQPQHF.

The rearrangement uses TRBV27 and TRBJ2-7; 8 bases fit TRBD1. Germline loops: CDR1 MNHEY, CDR2 SMNVEV (reference sequence). CDR3 length equals 14 residues. J was trimmed by 6 bases and V by 2 bases; bases with no gene match: 6. The chain's CDR3 is CASSLRTGFSEQYF. DNA of the CDR3: TGTGCCAGCAGTTTAAGGACAGGGTTCTCCGAGCAGTACTTC.

This CDR3 reads CAIRGEGAAYGYTF. DNA of the CDR3: TGTGCCATCAGGGGGGAAGGGGCGGCCTATGGCTACACCTTC. The chain couples TRBV10-3 to TRBJ1-2, with D possibly matching TRBD1 (5 bases). Germline loops: CDR1 ENHRY, CDR2 SYGVKD. The CDR3 is 14 residues long. Trimming removed 6 bases from V and 4 bases from J, with 15 bases in between.

The V call is TRBV11-2, the J call TRBJ2-3, with TRBD2 as a possible D gene (5 bases). The CDR3 spans 18 residues. Trimming left V 2 bases short and J 5 bases short, with 23 bases between. Germline assignment: CDR1 SGHAT and CDR2 FQNNGV. CDR3 DNA sequence: TGTGCCAGCAGCTTATTCCGGGAAGGACGAAATAGCCGAGATACGCAGTATTTT. It translates to CASSLFREGRNSRDTQYF.

This rearrangement joins TRBV30 to TRBJ2-5; 7 bases agree with TRBD1. The CDR3 consists of 15 residues. Germline assignment: CDR1 GTSNPN and CDR2 SVGIG (reference sequence). The J segment lost 9 bases and the V segment lost 3 bases, leaving 16 bases of the junction unmatched. CDR3 sequence: CAWRYGTAARGAQYF. The CDR3 DNA reads as TGTGCCTGGAGATACGGGACAGCCGCGCGTGGTGCCCAGTACTTC.

J is TRBJ2-1 and V is TRBV14, with D unresolved. CDR1 and CDR2 (germline): SGHDN, FVKESK. The CDR3 extends over 15 amino acids. Trimming removed 3 bases from V and 10 bases from J, with 19 bases in between. CDR3 sequence: CASSQATGGSHEQFF. The CDR3 bases are TGTGCCAGCAGCCAGGCCACGGGCGGATCCCACGAGCAGTTCTTC.

The chain has TRBV27 and TRBJ2-6; TRBD2 might be the D (5 bases). The CDR3 runs to 16 residues. V was trimmed by 6 bases and J by 0 bases, leaving 12 bases between them. The germline gives CDR1 MNHEY, CDR2 SMNVEV (reference sequence). CDR3 sequence: CASSRGPRSGANVLTF. The CDR3 nucleotides read TGTGCCAGCAGCCGGGGTCCTCGCTCTGGGGCCAACGTCCTGACTTTC.

This clone occurred once. The chain joins TRBV6-5 to TRBJ2-7, with 7 bases that match TRBD1. Trimming took 6 bases from V and 3 from J; bases not matched to a gene: 11. Per germline, CDR1 MNHEY and CDR2 SVGAGI. CDR3 size: 15 residues. CDR3 DNA sequence: TGTGCCAGCAGGGTCGGTACAGGGGTCTTCTACGAGCAGTACTTC. Translated: CASRVGTGVFYEQYF.

This chain's CDR3 is CASSLDQWDRGGGVTQYF. The CDR3 nucleotides are TGTGCCAGCAGCTTAGATCAATGGGATCGCGGGGGCGGTGTTACGCAGTATTTT. V usage is TRBV7-6 and J usage is TRBJ2-3, with D perhaps matching TRBD2 (7 bases). The germline V gene encodes CDR1 SGHVS and CDR2 FNYEAQ. The CDR3 is 18 amino acids. Trimming left V 1 base short and J 8 bases short, with 25 bases between.

This chain joins TRBV10-1 and TRBJ2-3; D uncertain. The germline CDR1 and CDR2 sequences are WNHNN and SYGVQD (reference sequence). This CDR3 is 15 amino acids long. V lost 2 bases and J lost 6, with 15 bases in between. The CDR3 spells CASSETSILSDTQYF. The CDR3 DNA sequence: TGCGCCAGCAGTGAGACCAGTATACTTTCGGATACGCAGTATTTT.

The chain uses TRBV10-3 and TRBJ2-1, with 11 bases that match TRBD1. Germline V gives CDR1 ENHRY, CDR2 SYGVKD. J lost 1 base, V lost 0 bases, and 11 bases had no gene match. CDR3 length: 20 amino acids. The CDR3 sequence: CAISESPGQGERGSYNEQFF. The CDR3 nucleotides are TGTGCCATCAGTGAGTCCCCGGGACAGGGGGAACGGGGGTCCTACAATGAGCAGTTCTTC.

The rearrangement links TRBV7-9 to TRBJ2-3; perhaps TRBD1 as D (6 bases). V was pared by 1 base and J by 2 bases, with 10 bases between. The CDR3 runs 15 residues. Germline assignment: CDR1 SEHNR and CDR2 FQNEAQ (reference sequence). CDR3 bases: TGTGCCAGCAGCTTAGGGGACAAGACCACAGATACGCAGTATTTT. Protein: CASSLGDKTTDTQYF.

The chain carries TRBV6-1 and TRBJ1-6; D is ambiguous. From germline, CDR1 is MNHNS and CDR2 SASEGT. The length of the CDR3 is 13 residues. V gave up 7 bases and J gave up 2 bases, with 6 bases separating them. The CDR3 loop is CASTTTYNSPLHF. Here the CDR3 DNA reads TGTGCCAGCACCACAACCTATAATTCACCCCTCCACTTT.

This clone was found once. V is TRBV7-3 and J is TRBJ1-1; 10 nucleotides align to TRBD1. Germline loops: CDR1 SGHTA, CDR2 FQGTGA. V was pared by 1 base and J by 1 base, with 3 bases of the junction left unmatched. This CDR3 spans 16 amino acids. CDR3 coding DNA: TGTGCCAGCAGCTTAAGGGACAGGGGCTCGAACACTGAAGCTTTCTTT. Protein product: CASSLRDRGSNTEAFF.

The gene calls are TRBV6-5 and TRBJ2-3, with TRBD1 matching 10 bases. After removal of 6 bases from V and 1 base from J, the junction contained 4 bases not matched to a gene. The V gene's germline CDR1 is MNHEY and CDR2 SVGAGI. The CDR3 extends over 15 amino acids. CDR3 region: CASSDRGRGTDTQYF. For the CDR3, the DNA is TGTGCCAGCAGCGACAGGGGGCGAGGCACAGATACGCAGTATTTT.

This clone has a single count. The V and J genes are TRBV28 and TRBJ2-2; 9 bases agree with TRBD2. Germline CDR1 MDHEN, CDR2 SYDVKM. Unmatched junction bases numbered 6, after V lost 2 bases and J lost 5 bases. This CDR3 has 16 residues. The CDR3 coding sequence is TGTGCCAGCAGTTTAAGTAGCGGGAGTAATACCGGGGAGCTGTTTTTT. This sequence encodes CASSLSSGSNTGELFF.

The J gene is TRBJ2-7, the V gene TRBV4-1; 9 bases match TRBD2. CDR1 and CDR2 from the germline V gene are MGHRA and YSYEKL. CDR3 length: 16 amino acids. V gave up 0 bases and J gave up 7 bases; unmatched junction bases: 10. CDR3 loop: CASSQEPGLALIEQYF. The CDR3, as DNA: TGCGCCAGCAGCCAAGAACCGGGACTAGCTTTAATTGAGCAGTACTTC.

The J gene is TRBJ2-7, the V gene TRBV30, with a tentative D call TRBD2 (6 bases). Trimming shortened V by 2 bases and J by 5 bases, and 13 bases separated the two germline ends. Germline V CDR1 and CDR2: GTSNPN, SVGIG (reference sequence). CDR3 length equals 13 residues. CDR3 in amino acids: CAWSRLAMDEQYF. CDR3 sequence (DNA): TGTGCCTGGAGTAGGCTAGCGATGGACGAGCAGTACTTC.

The chain is built from TRBV28 and TRBJ2-7; the D is unclear. Germline values: CDR1 MDHEN, CDR2 SYDVKM. This CDR3 region has 16 residues. Trimming left V 2 bases short and J 5 bases short, with 19 bases between. The CDR3: CASSLTAAQNENEQYF. The CDR3 DNA reads as TGTGCCAGCAGTTTAACCGCGGCACAGAATGAGAACGAGCAGTACTTC.

The J gene is TRBJ1-2, the V gene TRBV2; 9 bases map to TRBD1. After removal of 8 bases from V and 6 bases from J, the junction contained 7 bases not matched to a gene. Germline assignment: CDR1 SNHLY and CDR2 FYNNEI. The CDR3 contains 13 residues. Here the CDR3 DNA reads TGTGCCAGCGCAGGGACAGGGAGGAATGGCTACACCTTC. Its protein is CASAGTGRNGYTF.

The V gene is TRBV28, the J gene TRBJ2-3, with 7 bases identical to TRBD2. Looked up from germline, CDR1 is MDHEN and CDR2 is SYDVKM. This CDR3 region has 14 residues. V gave up 6 bases and J gave up 5 bases; unmatched junction bases: 8. The CDR3 DNA sequence: TGTGCCAGCAGATCTAGCGGTCCCCGAGATACGCAGTATTTT. This codes for CASRSSGPRDTQYF.

The V gene is TRBV18, the J gene TRBJ1-1; 7 nucleotides align to TRBD1. Germline assignment: CDR1 KGHSH and CDR2 LQKENI. V lost 1 base to trimming and J lost 0 bases; unmatched junction nucleotides: 2. The CDR3 has 15 residues. The CDR3 sequence is CASSPQGAMNTEAFF. For the CDR3, the DNA is TGTGCCAGCTCACCACAGGGGGCAATGAACACTGAAGCTTTCTTT.